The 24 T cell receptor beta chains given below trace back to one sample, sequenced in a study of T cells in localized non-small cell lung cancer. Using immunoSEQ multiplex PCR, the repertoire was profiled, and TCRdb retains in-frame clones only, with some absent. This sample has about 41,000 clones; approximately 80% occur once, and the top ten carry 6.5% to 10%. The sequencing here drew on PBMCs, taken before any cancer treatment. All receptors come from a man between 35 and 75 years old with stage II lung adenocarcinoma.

CDR3 nucleotides: TGTGCCAGCTCACCGTCGACCGCGAACACCGGGGAGCTGTTTTTT. Translation gives CASSPSTANTGELFF. This rearrangement joins TRBV18 to TRBJ2-2; no firm D call. This CDR3 is 15 amino acids long. Trimming took off 3 bases at V and 0 bases at J, with 8 bases between the two ends. The germline CDR1 and CDR2 sequences are KGHSH and LQKENI.

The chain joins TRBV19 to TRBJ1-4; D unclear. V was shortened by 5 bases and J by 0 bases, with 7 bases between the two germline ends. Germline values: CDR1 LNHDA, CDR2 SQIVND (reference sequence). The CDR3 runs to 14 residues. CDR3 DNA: TGTGCCAGTAGTTTTGAAGCAACTAATGAAAAACTGTTTTTT. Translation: CASSFEATNEKLFF.

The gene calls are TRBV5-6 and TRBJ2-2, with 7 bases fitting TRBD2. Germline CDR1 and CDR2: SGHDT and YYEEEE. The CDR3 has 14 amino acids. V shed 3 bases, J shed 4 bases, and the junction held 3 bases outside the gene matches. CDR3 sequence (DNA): TGTGCCAGCAGCTCCGGGACTATCACCGGGGAGCTGTTTTTT. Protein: CASSSGTITGELFF.

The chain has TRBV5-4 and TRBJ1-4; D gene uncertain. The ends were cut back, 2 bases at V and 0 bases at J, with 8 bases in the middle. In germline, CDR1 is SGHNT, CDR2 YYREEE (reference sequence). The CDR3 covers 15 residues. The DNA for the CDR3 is TGTGCCAGCAGCTTCGGAGCAGCAACTAATGAAAAACTGTTTTTT. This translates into CASSFGAATNEKLFF.

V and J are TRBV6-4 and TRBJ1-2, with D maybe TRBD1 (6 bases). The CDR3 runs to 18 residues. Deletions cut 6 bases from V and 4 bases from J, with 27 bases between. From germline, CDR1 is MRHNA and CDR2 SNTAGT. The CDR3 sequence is CASREPLRREGGGYGYTF. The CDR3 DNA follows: TGTGCCAGCAGGGAACCCCTCAGACGCGAGGGGGGGGGCTATGGCTACACCTTC.

The CDR3 spells CASSSTAGNTIYF. The CDR3 DNA is TGTGCCAGCAGCTCGACAGCTGGAAACACCATATATTTT. The rearrangement uses TRBV7-3 and TRBJ1-3; possible D gene TRBD1, 5 bases. The CDR3 totals 13 residues. Trimming removed 4 bases from V and 2 bases from J, with 6 bases in between. Germline V gene sequence: CDR1 SGHTA, CDR2 FQGTGA.

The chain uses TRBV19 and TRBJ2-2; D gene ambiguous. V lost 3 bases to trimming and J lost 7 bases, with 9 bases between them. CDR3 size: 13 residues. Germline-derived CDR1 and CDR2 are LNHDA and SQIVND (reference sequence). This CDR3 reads CASSMVLDGELFF. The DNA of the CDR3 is TGTGCCAGTAGTATGGTCCTCGACGGGGAGCTGTTTTTT. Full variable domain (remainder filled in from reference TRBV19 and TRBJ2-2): DGGITQSPKYLFRKEGQNVTLSCEQNLNHDAMYWYRQDPGQGLRLIYYSQIVNDFQKGDIAEGYSVSREKKESFPLTVTSAQKNPTAFYLCASSMVLDGELFFGEGSRLTVL.

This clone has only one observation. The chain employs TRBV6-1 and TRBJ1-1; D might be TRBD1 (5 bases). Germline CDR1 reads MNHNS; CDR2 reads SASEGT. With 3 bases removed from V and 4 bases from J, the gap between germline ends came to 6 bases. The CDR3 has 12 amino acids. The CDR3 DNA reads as TGTGCCAGCAGTGACAGGGTCACTGAAGCTTTCTTT. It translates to CASSDRVTEAFF.

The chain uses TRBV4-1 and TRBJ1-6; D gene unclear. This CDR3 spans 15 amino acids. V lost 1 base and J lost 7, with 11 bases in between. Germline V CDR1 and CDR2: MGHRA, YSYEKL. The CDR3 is CASSQALTWNSPLHF. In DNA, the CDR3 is TGCGCCAGCAGCCAAGCGCTGACTTGGAATTCACCCCTCCACTTT.

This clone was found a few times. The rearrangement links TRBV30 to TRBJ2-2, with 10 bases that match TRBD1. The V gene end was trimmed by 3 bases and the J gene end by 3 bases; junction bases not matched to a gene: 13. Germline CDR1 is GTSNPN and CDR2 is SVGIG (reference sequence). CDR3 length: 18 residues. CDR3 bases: TGTGCCTGGAGACTCCGGGACAGGGGCCTCACGGACACCGGGGAGCTGTTTTTT. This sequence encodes CAWRLRDRGLTDTGELFF.

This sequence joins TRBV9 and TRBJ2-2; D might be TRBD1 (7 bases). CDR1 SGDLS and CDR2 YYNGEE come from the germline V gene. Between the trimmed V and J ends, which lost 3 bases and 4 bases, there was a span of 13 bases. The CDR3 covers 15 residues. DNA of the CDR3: TGTGCCAGCAGCGCGCGACAGGGAGGCACCGGGGAGCTGTTTTTT. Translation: CASSARQGGTGELFF.

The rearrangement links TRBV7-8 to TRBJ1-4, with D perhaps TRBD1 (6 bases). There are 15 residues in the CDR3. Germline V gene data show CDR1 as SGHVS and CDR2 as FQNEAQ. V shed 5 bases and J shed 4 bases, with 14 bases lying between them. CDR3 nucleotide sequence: TGTGCCAGCAGCCTTAGGCAGGGGCTTAATGAAAAACTGTTTTTT. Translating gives CASSLRQGLNEKLFF.

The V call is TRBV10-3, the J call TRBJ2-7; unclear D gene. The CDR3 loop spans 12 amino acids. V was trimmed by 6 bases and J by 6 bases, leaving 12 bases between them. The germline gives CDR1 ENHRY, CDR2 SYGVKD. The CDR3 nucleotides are TGTGCCATCAGGGAGCCAACTCTCGAGCAGTACTTC. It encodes CAIREPTLEQYF.

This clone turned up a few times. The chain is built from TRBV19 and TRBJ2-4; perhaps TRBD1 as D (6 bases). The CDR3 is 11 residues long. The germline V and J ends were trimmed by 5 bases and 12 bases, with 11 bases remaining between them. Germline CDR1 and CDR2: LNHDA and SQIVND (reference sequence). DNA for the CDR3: TGTGCCAGTAGTTTCAGGACAGCTCAGTACTTC. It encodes CASSFRTAQYF.

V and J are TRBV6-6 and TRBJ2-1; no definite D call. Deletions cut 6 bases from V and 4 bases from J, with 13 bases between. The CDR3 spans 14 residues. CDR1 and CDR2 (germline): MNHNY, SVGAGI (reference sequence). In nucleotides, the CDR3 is TGTGCCAGCAGCTCGGATGGGTCATACAATGAGCAGTTCTTC. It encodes CASSSDGSYNEQFF.

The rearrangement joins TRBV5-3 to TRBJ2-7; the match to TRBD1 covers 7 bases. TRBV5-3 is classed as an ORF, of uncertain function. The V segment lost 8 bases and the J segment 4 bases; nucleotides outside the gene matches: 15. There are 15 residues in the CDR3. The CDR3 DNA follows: TGTGCCAGCAGTCATCAGGGGGTCAGGGGATACGAGCAGTACTTC. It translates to CASSHQGVRGYEQYF.

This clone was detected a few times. The CDR3 here is CASSPLSSTGELFF. The CDR3 coding sequence is TGTGCCAGCAGTCCCTTATCGAGCACCGGGGAGCTGTTTTTT. The J gene is TRBJ2-2, the V gene TRBV28; D is uncertain. This CDR3 has 14 amino acids. Germline CDR1 reads MDHEN; CDR2 reads SYDVKM. The V and J ends lost 5 bases and 4 bases respectively, with 11 bases between them.

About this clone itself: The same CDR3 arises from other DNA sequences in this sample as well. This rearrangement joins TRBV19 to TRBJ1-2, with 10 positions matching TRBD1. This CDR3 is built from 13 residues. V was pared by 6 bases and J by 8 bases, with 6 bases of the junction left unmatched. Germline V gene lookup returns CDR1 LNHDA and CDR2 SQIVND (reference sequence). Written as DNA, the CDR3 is TGTGCCAGTAGCGACAGGGGGCGCCGGGGCTACACCTTC. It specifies CASSDRGRRGYTF.

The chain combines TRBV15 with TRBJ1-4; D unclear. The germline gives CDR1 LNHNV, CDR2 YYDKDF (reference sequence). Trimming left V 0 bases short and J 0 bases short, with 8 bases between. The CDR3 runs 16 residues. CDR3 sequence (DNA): TGTGCCACCAGCAGAGACGCCGGGGCAACTAATGAAAAACTGTTTTTT. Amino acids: CATSRDAGATNEKLFF.

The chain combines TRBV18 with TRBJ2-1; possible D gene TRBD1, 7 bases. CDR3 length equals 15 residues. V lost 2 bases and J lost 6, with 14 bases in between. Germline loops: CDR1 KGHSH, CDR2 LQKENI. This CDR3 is CASSPRRDSLNEQFF. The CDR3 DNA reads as TGTGCCAGCTCACCAAGGAGGGACAGCCTCAATGAGCAGTTCTTC.

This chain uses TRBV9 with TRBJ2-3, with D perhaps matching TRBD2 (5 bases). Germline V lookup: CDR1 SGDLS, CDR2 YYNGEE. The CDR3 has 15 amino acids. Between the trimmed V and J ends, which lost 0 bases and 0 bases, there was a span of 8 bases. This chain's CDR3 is CASSVGTGSTDTQYF. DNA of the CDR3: TGTGCCAGCAGCGTAGGGACTGGCAGCACAGATACGCAGTATTTT. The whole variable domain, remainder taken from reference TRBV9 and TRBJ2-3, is DSGVTQTPKHLITATGQRVTLRCSPRSGDLSVYWYQQSLDQGLQFLIQYYNGEERAKGNILERFSAQQFPDLHSELNLSSLELGDSALYFCASSVGTGSTDTQYFGPGTRLTVL.

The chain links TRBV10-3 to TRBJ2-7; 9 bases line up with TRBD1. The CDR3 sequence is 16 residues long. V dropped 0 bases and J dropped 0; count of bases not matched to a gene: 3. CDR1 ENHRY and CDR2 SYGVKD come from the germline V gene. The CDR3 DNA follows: TGTGCCATCAGTGAGTCGGGGGACAGGGCCTCCTACGAGCAGTACTTC. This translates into CAISESGDRASYEQYF.

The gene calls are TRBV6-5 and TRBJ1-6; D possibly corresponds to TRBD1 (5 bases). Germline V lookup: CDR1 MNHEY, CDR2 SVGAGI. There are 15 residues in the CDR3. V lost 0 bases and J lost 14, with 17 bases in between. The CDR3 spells CASSYSGRGVGALHF. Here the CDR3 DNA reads TGTGCCAGCAGTTACTCAGGCCGGGGGGTGGGCGCCCTCCACTTT.

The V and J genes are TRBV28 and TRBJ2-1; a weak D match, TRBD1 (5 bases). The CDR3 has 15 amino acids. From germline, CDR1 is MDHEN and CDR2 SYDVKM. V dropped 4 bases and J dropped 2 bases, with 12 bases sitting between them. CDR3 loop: CASSSHRRTYNEQFF. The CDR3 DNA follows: TGTGCCAGCAGTTCCCACAGGCGAACCTACAATGAGCAGTTCTTC.